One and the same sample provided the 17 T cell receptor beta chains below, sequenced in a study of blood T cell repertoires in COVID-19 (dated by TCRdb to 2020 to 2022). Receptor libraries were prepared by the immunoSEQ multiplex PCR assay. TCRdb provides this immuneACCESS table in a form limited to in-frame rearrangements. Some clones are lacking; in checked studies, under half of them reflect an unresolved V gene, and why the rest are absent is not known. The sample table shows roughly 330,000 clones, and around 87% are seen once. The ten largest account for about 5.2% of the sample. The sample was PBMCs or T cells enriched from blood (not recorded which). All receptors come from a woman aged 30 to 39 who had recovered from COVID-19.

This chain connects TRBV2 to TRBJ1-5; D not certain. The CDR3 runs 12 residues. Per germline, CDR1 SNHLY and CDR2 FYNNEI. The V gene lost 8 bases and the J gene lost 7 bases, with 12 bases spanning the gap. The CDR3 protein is CASHDPGQPQHF. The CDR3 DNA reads TGTGCCAGCCACGATCCGGGGCAGCCCCAGCATTTT.

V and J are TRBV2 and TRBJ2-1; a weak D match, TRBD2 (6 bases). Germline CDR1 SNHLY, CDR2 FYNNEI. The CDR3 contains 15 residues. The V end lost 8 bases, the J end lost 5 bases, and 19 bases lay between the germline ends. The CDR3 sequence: CASGPLGRENNEQFF. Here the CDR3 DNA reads TGTGCCAGCGGTCCCCTGGGGCGGGAAAACAATGAGCAGTTCTTC.

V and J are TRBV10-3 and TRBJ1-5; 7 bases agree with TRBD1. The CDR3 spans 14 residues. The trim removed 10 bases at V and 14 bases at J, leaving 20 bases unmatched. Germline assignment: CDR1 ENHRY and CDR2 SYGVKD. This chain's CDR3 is CANTTGKTGGRKHF. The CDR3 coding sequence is TGTGCCAACACGACAGGGAAAACCGGCGGGCGCAAGCATTTT.

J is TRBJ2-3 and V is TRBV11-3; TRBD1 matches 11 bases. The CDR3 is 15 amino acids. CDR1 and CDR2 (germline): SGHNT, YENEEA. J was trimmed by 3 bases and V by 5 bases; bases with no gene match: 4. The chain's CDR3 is CASSVGQGATDTQYF. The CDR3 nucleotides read TGTGCCAGCAGCGTCGGACAGGGGGCGACAGATACGCAGTATTTT. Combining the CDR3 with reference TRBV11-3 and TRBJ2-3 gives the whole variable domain EAGVVQSPRYKIIEKKQPVAFWCNPISGHNTLYWYLQNLGQGPELLIRYENEEAVDDSQLPKDRFSAERLKGVDSTLKIQPAELGDSAVYLCASSVGQGATDTQYFGPGTRLTVL.

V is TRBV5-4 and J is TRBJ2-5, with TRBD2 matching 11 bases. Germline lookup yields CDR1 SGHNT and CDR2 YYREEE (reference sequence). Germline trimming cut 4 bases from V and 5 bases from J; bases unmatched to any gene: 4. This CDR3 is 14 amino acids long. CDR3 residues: CASSLTSGAETQYF. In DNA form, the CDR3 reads TGTGCCAGCAGCCTGACTAGCGGGGCGGAGACCCAGTACTTC. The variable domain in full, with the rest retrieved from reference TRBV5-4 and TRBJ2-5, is ETGVTQSPTHLIKTRGQQVTLRCSSQSGHNTVSWYQQALGQGPQFIFQYYREEENGRGNFPPRFSGLQFPNYSSELNVNALELDDSALYLCASSLTSGAETQYFGPGTRLLVL.

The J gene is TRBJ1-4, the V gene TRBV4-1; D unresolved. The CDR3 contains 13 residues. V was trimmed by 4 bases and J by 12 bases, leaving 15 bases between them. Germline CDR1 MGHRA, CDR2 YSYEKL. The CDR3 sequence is CASSRRSGMELFF. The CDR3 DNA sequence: TGCGCCAGCAGCCGACGGTCGGGGATGGAACTGTTTTTT.

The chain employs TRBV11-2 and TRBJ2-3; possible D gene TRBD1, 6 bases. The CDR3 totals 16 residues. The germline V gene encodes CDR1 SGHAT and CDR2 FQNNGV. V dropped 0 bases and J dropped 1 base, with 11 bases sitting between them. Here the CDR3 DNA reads TGTGCCAGCAGCTTAGATCAGTCAGGGGGCACAGATACGCAGTATTTT. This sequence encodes CASSLDQSGGTDTQYF.

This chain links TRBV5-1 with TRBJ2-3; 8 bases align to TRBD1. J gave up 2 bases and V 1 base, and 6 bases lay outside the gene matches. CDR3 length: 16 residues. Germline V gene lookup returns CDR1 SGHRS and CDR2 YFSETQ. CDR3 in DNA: TGCGCCAGCAGCTTGTTCCGGGACAGGAACACAGATACGCAGTATTTT. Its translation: CASSLFRDRNTDTQYF.

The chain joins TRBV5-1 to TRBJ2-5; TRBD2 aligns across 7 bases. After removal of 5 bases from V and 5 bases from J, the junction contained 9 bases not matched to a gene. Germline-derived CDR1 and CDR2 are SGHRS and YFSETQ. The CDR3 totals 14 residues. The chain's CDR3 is CASSNERGRETQYF. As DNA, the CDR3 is TGCGCCAGCAGTAACGAGCGGGGTAGGGAGACCCAGTACTTC.

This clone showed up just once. The CDR3 bases are TGTGCCACCAGGCGGGGACAGCCCCAGCATTTT. This translates into CATRRGQPQHF. V is TRBV15 and J is TRBJ1-5; D uncertain. The length of the CDR3 is 11 residues. Trimming removed 6 bases at V and 7 bases at J, with 7 bases between. Germline V lookup: CDR1 LNHNV, CDR2 YYDKDF (reference sequence).

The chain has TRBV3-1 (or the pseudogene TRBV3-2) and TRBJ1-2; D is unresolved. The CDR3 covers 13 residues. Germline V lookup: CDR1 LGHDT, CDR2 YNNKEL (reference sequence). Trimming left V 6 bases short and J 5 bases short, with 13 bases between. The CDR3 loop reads CASSLPGLYGYTF. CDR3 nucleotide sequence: TGTGCCAGCAGTCTTCCGGGTCTTTATGGCTACACCTTC.

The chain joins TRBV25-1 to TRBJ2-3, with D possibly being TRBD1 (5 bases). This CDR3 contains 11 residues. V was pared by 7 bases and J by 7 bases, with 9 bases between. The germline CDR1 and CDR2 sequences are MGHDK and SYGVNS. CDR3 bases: TGTGCCAGCATTGGGGCTTATACGCAGTATTTT. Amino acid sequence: CASIGAYTQYF.

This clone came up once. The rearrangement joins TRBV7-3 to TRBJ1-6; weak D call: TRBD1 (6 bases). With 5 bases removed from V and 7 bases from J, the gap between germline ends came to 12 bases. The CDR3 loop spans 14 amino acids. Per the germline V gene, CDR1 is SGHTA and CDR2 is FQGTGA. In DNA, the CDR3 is TGTGCCAGCAGCCAAACAGGGCCCAATTCACCCCTCCACTTT. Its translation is CASSQTGPNSPLHF. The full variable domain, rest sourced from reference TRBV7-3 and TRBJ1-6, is GAGVSQTPSNKVTEKGKYVELRCDPISGHTALYWYRQSLGQGPEFLIYFQGTGAADDSGLPNDRFFAVRPEGSVSTLKIQRTERGDSAVYLCASSQTGPNSPLHFGNGTRLTVT.

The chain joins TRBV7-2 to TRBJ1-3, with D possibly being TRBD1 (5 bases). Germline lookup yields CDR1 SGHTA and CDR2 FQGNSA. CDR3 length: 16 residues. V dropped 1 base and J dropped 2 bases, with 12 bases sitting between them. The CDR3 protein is CASSLGGGVTGNTIYF. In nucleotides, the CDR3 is TGTGCCAGCAGCTTAGGGGGGGGAGTAACTGGAAACACCATATATTTT. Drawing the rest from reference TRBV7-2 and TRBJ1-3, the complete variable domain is GAGVSQSPSNKVTEKGKDVELRCDPISGHTALYWYRQSLGQGLEFLIYFQGNSAPDKSGLPSDRFSAERTGGSVSTLTIQRTQQEDSAVYLCASSLGGGVTGNTIYFGEGSWLTVV.

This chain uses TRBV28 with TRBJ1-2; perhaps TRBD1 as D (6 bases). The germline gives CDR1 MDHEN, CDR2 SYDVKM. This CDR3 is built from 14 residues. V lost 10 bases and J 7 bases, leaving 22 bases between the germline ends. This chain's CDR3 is CATGTPYYPGGYTF. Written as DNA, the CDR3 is TGTGCCACCGGGACACCTTATTACCCGGGTGGCTACACCTTC.

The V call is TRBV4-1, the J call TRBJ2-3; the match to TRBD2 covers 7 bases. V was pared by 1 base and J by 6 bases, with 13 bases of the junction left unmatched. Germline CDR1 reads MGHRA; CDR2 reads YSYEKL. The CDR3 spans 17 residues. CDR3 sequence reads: CASSQVRRGGSGDTQYF. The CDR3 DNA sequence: TGCGCCAGCAGCCAAGTTCGGAGGGGCGGGAGTGGGGATACGCAGTATTTT.

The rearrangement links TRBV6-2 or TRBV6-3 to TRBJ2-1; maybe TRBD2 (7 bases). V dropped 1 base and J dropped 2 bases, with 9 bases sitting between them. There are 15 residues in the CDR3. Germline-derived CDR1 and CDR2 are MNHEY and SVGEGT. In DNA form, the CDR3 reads TGTGCCAGCAGTTACTTGGGGGGGCCCTACAATGAGCAGTTCTTC. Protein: CASSYLGGPYNEQFF.